A selection of T cell receptor beta chains follows, all from one sample in a study of blood T cell repertoires in COVID-19. Data came from immunoSEQ multiplex PCR; TCRdb stores just in-frame clones and leaves some out. Counted here are around 200,000 clones, around 87% occurring once; the ten biggest clones make up just under 0.9%. The sequenced material came from peripheral blood. These TCRs come from a woman aged 18-35 years who had recovered from COVID-19. Both conserved end residues are trimmed from each CDR3. The D gene is left open where the match is weak.

CDR3aa: ASSQGAALTFDTGELF
v_gene: TRBV4-2
d_gene: .
j_gene: TRBJ2-2

CDR3aa: ASSLAGDTTSYNEQF
v_gene: TRBV13
d_gene: .
j_gene: TRBJ2-1

CDR3aa: ASSQQTVDTQY
v_gene: TRBV4-1
d_gene: .
j_gene: TRBJ2-3

CDR3aa: ASSRTGGNQPQH
v_gene: TRBV6-5
d_gene: TRBD1
j_gene: TRBJ1-5

CDR3aa: ASSLALRGETQY
v_gene: TRBV5-6
d_gene: .
j_gene: TRBJ2-5

CDR3aa: ASSLNQISGANVLT
v_gene: TRBV7-2
d_gene: .
j_gene: TRBJ2-6

CDR3aa: ASSPLSTDTQY
v_gene: TRBV3-1/TRBV3-2
d_gene: .
j_gene: TRBJ2-3

CDR3aa: ASSLAIGTEAF
v_gene: TRBV7-7
d_gene: .
j_gene: TRBJ1-1

CDR3aa: ASSPQNTGELF
v_gene: TRBV7-7
d_gene: .
j_gene: TRBJ2-2

CDR3aa: ASSEWALAKNIQY
v_gene: TRBV25-1
d_gene: .
j_gene: TRBJ2-4

CDR3aa: ASSLRQDNTEAF
v_gene: TRBV7-2
d_gene: .
j_gene: TRBJ1-1

CDR3aa: ASTYNRAPGNTIY
v_gene: TRBV6-5
d_gene: .
j_gene: TRBJ1-3

CDR3aa: ASSEAKAYYSNQPQH
v_gene: TRBV6-1
d_gene: .
j_gene: TRBJ1-5

CDR3aa: ASERSGNPDTQY
v_gene: TRBV5-1
d_gene: TRBD2
j_gene: TRBJ2-3

CDR3aa: ASTVGTGRVDTQY
v_gene: TRBV7-9
d_gene: TRBD2
j_gene: TRBJ2-3

CDR3aa: ASSSETGIGYGYT
v_gene: TRBV7-2
d_gene: .
j_gene: TRBJ1-2

CDR3aa: ASSQPDRGWANTGELF
v_gene: TRBV3-1/TRBV3-2
d_gene: TRBD1
j_gene: TRBJ2-2

CDR3aa: ASRTGGADNQPQH
v_gene: TRBV21-1
d_gene: .
j_gene: TRBJ1-5

CDR3aa: ASSLAFSENNEQF
v_gene: TRBV7-9
d_gene: .
j_gene: TRBJ2-1

CDR3aa: ASSVTGYGYT
v_gene: TRBV2
d_gene: .
j_gene: TRBJ1-2

CDR3aa: ASSRAQGAGQH
v_gene: TRBV3-1/TRBV3-2
d_gene: TRBD1
j_gene: TRBJ1-5

CDR3aa: ASSQDQGAAPGDTQY
v_gene: TRBV4-1
d_gene: TRBD1
j_gene: TRBJ2-3

CDR3aa: ASSLSVGRGGTEAF
v_gene: TRBV27
d_gene: .
j_gene: TRBJ1-1

CDR3aa: ASSVGPSGGQDTQY
v_gene: TRBV9
d_gene: TRBD2
j_gene: TRBJ2-3

CDR3aa: ASRYDSRTNEKLF
v_gene: TRBV7-2
d_gene: .
j_gene: TRBJ1-4

CDR3aa: ASSTTGPSTGELF
v_gene: TRBV7-3
d_gene: TRBD1
j_gene: TRBJ2-2

CDR3aa: ASSSGGSGGVVEDNEQF
v_gene: TRBV21-1
d_gene: .
j_gene: TRBJ2-1

CDR3aa: ASSLSVGGGNIQY
v_gene: TRBV27
d_gene: .
j_gene: TRBJ2-4

CDR3aa: AAKGVGEKLF
v_gene: TRBV6-5
d_gene: .
j_gene: TRBJ1-4

CDR3aa: SALTGETQY
v_gene: TRBV20-1
d_gene: .
j_gene: TRBJ2-5

CDR3aa: ASSTRTSGEYNEQF
v_gene: TRBV4-3
d_gene: TRBD2
j_gene: TRBJ2-1

CDR3aa: ASSQPDRGNSPLH
v_gene: TRBV19
d_gene: TRBD1
j_gene: TRBJ1-6

CDR3aa: ASRSRLAGMTDTQY
v_gene: TRBV27
d_gene: TRBD2
j_gene: TRBJ2-3

CDR3aa: ASSLQSGRATEAF
v_gene: TRBV7-9
d_gene: .
j_gene: TRBJ1-1

CDR3aa: ASSYEAAYGYT
v_gene: TRBV6-2/TRBV6-3
d_gene: .
j_gene: TRBJ1-2

CDR3aa: ASSTQAEYGYT
v_gene: TRBV6-2/TRBV6-3
d_gene: .
j_gene: TRBJ1-2

CDR3aa: ASSLEQGSEQY
v_gene: TRBV5-4
d_gene: .
j_gene: TRBJ2-7

CDR3aa: ASSVAYRGSEQY
v_gene: TRBV9
d_gene: .
j_gene: TRBJ2-7

CDR3aa: ASSTRTGGSYGYT
v_gene: TRBV11-2
d_gene: TRBD1
j_gene: TRBJ1-2

CDR3aa: ASSHGQGRTDTQY
v_gene: TRBV4-1
d_gene: TRBD1
j_gene: TRBJ2-3

CDR3aa: ASSPVTTGDGYT
v_gene: TRBV19
d_gene: TRBD1
j_gene: TRBJ1-2

CDR3aa: AIGSGMNTEAF
v_gene: TRBV27
d_gene: .
j_gene: TRBJ1-1

CDR3aa: AIRGGGTVSETQY
v_gene: TRBV10-3
d_gene: TRBD2
j_gene: TRBJ2-5

CDR3aa: ASSKGGANYGYT
v_gene: TRBV19
d_gene: .
j_gene: TRBJ1-2

CDR3aa: ASSAVSGANVLT
v_gene: TRBV6-4
d_gene: .
j_gene: TRBJ2-6

CDR3aa: ASSQPQTGDPETQY
v_gene: TRBV28
d_gene: TRBD1
j_gene: TRBJ2-5

CDR3aa: ASTQRDRNTEQF
v_gene: TRBV21-1
d_gene: .
j_gene: TRBJ2-1

CDR3aa: ASSLGPGRETQY
v_gene: TRBV5-6
d_gene: .
j_gene: TRBJ2-5

CDR3aa: ASSYTAQARYNEQF
v_gene: TRBV6-5
d_gene: .
j_gene: TRBJ2-1

CDR3aa: ASSQGQAGSYEGEQF
v_gene: TRBV14
d_gene: .
j_gene: TRBJ2-1

CDR3aa: ASSRTGNQPQH
v_gene: TRBV6-5
d_gene: .
j_gene: TRBJ1-5

CDR3aa: ASSLRPGDTEAF
v_gene: TRBV9
d_gene: .
j_gene: TRBJ1-1

CDR3aa: ASSTRDSGSGNTIY
v_gene: TRBV7-9
d_gene: TRBD1
j_gene: TRBJ1-3

CDR3aa: ASGRTGQNQPQH
v_gene: TRBV9
d_gene: TRBD1
j_gene: TRBJ1-5

CDR3aa: ASSLDERVQPQH
v_gene: TRBV7-9
d_gene: .
j_gene: TRBJ1-5